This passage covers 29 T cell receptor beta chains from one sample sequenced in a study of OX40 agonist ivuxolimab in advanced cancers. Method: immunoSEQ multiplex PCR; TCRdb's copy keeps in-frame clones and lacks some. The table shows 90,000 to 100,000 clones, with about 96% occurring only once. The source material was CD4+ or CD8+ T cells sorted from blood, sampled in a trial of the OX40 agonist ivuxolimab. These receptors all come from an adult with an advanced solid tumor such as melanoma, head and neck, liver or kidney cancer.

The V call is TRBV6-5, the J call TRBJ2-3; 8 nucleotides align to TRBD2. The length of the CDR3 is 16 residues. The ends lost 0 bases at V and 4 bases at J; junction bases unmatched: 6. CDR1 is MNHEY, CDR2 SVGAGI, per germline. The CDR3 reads CASSYSTGGPADTQYF. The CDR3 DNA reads TGTGCCAGCAGTTACTCGACGGGAGGGCCCGCAGATACGCAGTATTTT.

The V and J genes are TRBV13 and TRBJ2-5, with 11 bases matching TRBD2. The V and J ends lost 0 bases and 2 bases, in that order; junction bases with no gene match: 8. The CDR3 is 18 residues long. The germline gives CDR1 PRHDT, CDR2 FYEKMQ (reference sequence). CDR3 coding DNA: TGTGCCAGCAGCTTAGGGGGGGTACTAGCGGGAGATCAAGAGACCCAGTACTTC. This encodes CASSLGGVLAGDQETQYF.

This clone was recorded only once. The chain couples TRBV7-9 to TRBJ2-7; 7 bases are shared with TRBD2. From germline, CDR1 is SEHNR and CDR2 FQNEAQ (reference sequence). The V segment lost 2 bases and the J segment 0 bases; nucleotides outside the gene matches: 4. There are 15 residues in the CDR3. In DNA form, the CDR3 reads TGTGCCAGCAGCTTAAGGGAGGGAAACTCCTACGAGCAGTACTTC. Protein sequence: CASSLREGNSYEQYF.

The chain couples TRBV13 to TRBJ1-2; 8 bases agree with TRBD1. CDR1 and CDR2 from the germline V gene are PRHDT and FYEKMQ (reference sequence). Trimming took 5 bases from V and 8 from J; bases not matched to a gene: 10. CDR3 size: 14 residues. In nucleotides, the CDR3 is TGTGCCAGCAGCACAGTGGACAGGGAGGGAGGCTACACCTTC. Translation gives CASSTVDREGGYTF.

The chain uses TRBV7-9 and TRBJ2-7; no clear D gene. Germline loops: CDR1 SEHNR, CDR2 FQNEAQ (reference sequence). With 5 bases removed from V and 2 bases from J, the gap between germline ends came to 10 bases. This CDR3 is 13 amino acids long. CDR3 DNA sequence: TGTGCCAGCAGCGATGGCCGGACCTACGAGCAGTACTTC. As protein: CASSDGRTYEQYF.

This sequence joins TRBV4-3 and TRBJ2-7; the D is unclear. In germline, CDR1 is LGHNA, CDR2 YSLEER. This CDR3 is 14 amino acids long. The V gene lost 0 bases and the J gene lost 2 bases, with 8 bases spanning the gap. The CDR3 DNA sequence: TGCGCCAGCAGCCAAGAGGCAGCCACCTACGAGCAGTACTTC. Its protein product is CASSQEAATYEQYF.

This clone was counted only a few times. CDR3 bases: TGTGCCAGCAGTTGGACAGGGGCGGATGGCTACACCTTC. Protein: CASSWTGADGYTF. The chain has TRBV28 and TRBJ1-2, with 9 nucleotides matching TRBD1. Looked up from germline, CDR1 is MDHEN and CDR2 is SYDVKM. The CDR3 loop spans 13 amino acids. J gave up 6 bases and V 4 bases, and 3 bases lay outside the gene matches.

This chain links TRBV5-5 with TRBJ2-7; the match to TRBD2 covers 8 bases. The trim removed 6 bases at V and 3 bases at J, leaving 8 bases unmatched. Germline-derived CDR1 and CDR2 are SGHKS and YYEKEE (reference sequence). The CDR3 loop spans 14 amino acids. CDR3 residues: CASTTSGLNYEQYF. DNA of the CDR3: TGTGCCAGCACCACTAGCGGTTTGAACTACGAGCAGTACTTC. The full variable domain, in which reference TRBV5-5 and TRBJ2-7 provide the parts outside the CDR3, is DAGVTQSPTHLIKTRGQQVTLRCSPISGHKSVSWYQQVLGQGPQFIFQYYEKEERGRGNFPDRFSARQFPNYSSELNVNALLLGDSALYLCASTTSGLNYEQYFGPGTRLTVT.

CDR3 nucleotide sequence: TGTGCCAGCAGTTTATTAGGTAACTCTGGAAACACCATATATTTT. As protein: CASSLLGNSGNTIYF. This chain uses TRBV28 with TRBJ1-3, with D hard to call. The V gene lost 1 base and the J gene lost 0 bases, with 7 bases spanning the gap. CDR3 size: 15 residues. The V gene's germline CDR1 is MDHEN and CDR2 SYDVKM. Full variable domain (outside the CDR3, taken from reference TRBV28 and TRBJ1-3): DVKVTQSSRYLVKRTGEKVFLECVQDMDHENMFWYRQDPGLGLRLIYFSYDVKMKEKGDIPEGYSVSREKKERFSLILESASTNQTSMYLCASSLLGNSGNTIYFGEGSWLTVV.

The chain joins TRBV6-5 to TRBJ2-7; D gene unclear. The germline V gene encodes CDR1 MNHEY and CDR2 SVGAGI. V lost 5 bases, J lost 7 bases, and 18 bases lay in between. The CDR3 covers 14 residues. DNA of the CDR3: TGTGCCAGCAGTCCCATGGCAGGATCCTTAGAGCAGTACTTC. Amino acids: CASSPMAGSLEQYF.

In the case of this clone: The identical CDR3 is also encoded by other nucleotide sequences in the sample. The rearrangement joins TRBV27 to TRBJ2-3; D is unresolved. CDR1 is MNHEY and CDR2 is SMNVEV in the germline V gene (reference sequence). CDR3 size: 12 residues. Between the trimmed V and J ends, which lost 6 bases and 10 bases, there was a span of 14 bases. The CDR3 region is CASSGILDAQYF. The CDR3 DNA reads TGTGCCAGCAGCGGCATATTAGACGCGCAGTATTTT.

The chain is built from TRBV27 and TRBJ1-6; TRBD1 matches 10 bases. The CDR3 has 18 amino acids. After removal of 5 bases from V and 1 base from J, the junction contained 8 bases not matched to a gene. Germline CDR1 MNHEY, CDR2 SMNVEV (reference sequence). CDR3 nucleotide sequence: TGTGCCAGCAGTCTCTCGGACAGGGGGTTATCCTATAATTCACCCCTCCACTTT. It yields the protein CASSLSDRGLSYNSPLHF.

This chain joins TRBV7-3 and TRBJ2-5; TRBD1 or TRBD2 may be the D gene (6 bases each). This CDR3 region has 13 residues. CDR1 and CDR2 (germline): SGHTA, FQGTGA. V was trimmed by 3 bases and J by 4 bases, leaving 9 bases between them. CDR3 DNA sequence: TGTGCCAGCAGCTTTGGAGGGGGAGAGACCCAGTACTTC. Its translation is CASSFGGGETQYF.

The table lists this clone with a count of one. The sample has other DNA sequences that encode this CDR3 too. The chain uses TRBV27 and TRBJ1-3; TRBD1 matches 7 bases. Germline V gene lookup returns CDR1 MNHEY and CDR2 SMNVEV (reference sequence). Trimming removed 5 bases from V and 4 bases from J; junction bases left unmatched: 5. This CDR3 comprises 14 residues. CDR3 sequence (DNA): TGTGCCAGCAGTCCCCAGGGGGGAGGAAACACCATATATTTT. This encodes CASSPQGGGNTIYF.

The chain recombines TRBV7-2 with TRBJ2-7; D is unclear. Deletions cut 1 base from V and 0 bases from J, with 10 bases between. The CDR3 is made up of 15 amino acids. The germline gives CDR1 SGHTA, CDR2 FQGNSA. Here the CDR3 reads CASSLEGAVSYEQYF. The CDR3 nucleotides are TGTGCCAGCAGCTTAGAGGGTGCGGTCTCCTACGAGCAGTACTTC.

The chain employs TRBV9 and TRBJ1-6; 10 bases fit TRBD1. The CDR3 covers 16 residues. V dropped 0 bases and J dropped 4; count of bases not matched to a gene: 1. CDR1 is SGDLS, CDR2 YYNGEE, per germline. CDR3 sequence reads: CASSVGDRGYNSPLHF. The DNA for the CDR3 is TGTGCCAGCAGCGTAGGGGACAGGGGATATAATTCACCCCTCCACTTT.

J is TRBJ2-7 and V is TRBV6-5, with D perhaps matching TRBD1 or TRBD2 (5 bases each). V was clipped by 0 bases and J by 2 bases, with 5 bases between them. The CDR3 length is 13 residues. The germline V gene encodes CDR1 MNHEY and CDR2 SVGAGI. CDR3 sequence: CASSYSGAYEQYF. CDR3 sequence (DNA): TGTGCCAGCAGTTACTCGGGGGCCTACGAGCAGTACTTC.

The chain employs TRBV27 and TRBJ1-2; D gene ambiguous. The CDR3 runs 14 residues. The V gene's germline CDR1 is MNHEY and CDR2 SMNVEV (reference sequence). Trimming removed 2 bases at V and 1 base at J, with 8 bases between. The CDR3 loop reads CASSLIGGNYGYTF. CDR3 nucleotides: TGTGCCAGCAGTTTAATAGGCGGTAACTATGGCTACACCTTC.

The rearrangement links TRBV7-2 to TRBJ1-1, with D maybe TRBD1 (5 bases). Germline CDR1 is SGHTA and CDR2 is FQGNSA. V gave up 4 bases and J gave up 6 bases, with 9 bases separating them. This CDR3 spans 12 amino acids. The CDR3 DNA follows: TGTGCCAGCAGCTGGGGGGGGGCTGAAGCTTTCTTT. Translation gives CASSWGGAEAFF.

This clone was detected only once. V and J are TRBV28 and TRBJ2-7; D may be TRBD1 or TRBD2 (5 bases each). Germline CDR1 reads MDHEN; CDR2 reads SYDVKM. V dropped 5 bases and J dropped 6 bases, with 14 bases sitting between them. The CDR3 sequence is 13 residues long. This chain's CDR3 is CASSGDPEVEQYF. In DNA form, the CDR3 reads TGTGCCAGCAGTGGGGACCCCGAGGTCGAGCAGTACTTC.

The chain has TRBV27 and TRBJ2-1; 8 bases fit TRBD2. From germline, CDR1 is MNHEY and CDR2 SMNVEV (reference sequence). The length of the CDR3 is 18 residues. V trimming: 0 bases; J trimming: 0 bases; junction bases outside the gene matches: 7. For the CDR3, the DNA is TGTGCCAGCAGTTTATCGATCACTAGCGGAGGCTCCTACAATGAGCAGTTCTTC. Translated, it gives CASSLSITSGGSYNEQFF.

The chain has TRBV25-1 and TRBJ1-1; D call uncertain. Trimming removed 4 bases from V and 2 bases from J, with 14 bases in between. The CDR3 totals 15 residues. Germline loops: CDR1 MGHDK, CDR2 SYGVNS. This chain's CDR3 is CASSVSGGHNTEAFF. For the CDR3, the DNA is TGTGCCAGCAGTGTATCAGGAGGGCATAACACTGAAGCTTTCTTT. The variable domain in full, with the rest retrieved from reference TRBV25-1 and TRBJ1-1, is EADIYQTPRYLVIGTGKKITLECSQTMGHDKMYWYQQDPGMELHLIHYSYGVNSTEKGDLSSESTVSRIRTEHFPLTLESARPSHTSQYLCASSVSGGHNTEAFFGQGTRLTVV.

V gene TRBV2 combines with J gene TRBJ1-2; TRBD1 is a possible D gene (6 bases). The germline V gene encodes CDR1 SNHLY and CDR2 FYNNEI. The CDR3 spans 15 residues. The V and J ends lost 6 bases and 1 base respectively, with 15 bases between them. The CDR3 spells CASSVGQTVNYGYTF. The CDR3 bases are TGTGCCAGCAGCGTTGGACAGACCGTTAACTATGGCTACACCTTC.

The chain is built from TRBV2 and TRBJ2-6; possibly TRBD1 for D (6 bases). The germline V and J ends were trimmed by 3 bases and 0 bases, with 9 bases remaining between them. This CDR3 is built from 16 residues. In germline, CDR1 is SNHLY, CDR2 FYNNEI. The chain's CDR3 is CASSEVRGSGANVLTF. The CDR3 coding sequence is TGTGCCAGCAGTGAGGTCAGGGGCTCTGGGGCCAACGTCCTGACTTTC.

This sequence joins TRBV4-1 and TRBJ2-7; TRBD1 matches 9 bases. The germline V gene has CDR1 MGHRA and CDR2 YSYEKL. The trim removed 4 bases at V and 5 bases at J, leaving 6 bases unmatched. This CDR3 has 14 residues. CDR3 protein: CASSPGTGSNEQYF. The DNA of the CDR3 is TGCGCCAGCAGCCCCGGGACAGGGTCGAACGAGCAGTACTTC.

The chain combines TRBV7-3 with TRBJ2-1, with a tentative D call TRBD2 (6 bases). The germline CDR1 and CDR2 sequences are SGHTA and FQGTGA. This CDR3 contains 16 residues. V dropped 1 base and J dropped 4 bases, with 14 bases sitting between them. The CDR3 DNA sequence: TGTGCCAGCAGCTTAATGGAGTTTGGACTATACAATGAGCAGTTCTTC. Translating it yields CASSLMEFGLYNEQFF.

CDR3 nucleotide sequence: TGTGCCAGCAGCTTCCCCCAGGTAGCGGGTACCCCCACAGATACGCAGTATTTT. Its protein is CASSFPQVAGTPTDTQYF. This chain joins TRBV7-2 and TRBJ2-3, with TRBD2 matching 7 bases. The length of the CDR3 is 18 residues. V lost 3 bases, J lost 2 bases, and 14 bases stayed unmatched. The germline gives CDR1 SGHTA, CDR2 FQGNSA.

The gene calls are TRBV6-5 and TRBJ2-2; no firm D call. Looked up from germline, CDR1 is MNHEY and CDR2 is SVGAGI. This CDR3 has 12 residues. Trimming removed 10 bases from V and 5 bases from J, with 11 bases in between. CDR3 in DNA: TGTGCCACCAAATGGGGAACCGGGGAGCTGTTTTTT. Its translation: CATKWGTGELFF.

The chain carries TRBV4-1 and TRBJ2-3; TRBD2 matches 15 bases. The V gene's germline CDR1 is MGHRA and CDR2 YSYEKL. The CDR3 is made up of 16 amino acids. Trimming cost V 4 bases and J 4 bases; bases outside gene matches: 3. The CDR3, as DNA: TGCGCCAGCAGCCTGGGACTAGCGGGAGGTGCAGATACGCAGTATTTT. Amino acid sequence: CASSLGLAGGADTQYF.